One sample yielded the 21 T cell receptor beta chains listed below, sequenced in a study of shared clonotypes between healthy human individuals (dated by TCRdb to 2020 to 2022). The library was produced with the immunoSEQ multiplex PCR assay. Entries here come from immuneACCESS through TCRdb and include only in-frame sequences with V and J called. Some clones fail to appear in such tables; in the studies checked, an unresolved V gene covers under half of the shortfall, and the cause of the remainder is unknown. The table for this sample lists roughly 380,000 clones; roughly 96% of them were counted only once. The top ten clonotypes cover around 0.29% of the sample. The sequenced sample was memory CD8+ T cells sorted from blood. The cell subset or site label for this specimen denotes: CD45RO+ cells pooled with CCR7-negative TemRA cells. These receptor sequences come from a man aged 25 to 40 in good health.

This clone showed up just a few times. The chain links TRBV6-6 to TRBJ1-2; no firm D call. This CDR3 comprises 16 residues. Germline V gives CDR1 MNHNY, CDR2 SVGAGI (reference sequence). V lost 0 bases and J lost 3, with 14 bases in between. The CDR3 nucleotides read TGTGCCAGCAGTTACTCGATGAGTTTGGCAGACTATGGCTACACCTTC. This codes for CASSYSMSLADYGYTF.

This CDR3 reads CASSNRDRSGYGYTF. The CDR3 DNA is TGTGCCAGTAGTAACCGGGACAGGAGTGGCTATGGCTACACCTTC. This chain connects TRBV19 to TRBJ1-2, with TRBD1 matching over 8 bases. The germline gives CDR1 LNHDA, CDR2 SQIVND (reference sequence). The CDR3 runs 15 residues. Trimming took 4 bases from V and 4 from J; bases not matched to a gene: 8.

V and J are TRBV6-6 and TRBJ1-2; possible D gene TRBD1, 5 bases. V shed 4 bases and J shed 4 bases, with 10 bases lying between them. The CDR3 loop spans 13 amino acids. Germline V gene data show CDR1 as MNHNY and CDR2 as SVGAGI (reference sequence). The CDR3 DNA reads TGTGCCAGCAGTTCCGAGGGACGCTATGGCTACACCTTC. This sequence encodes CASSSEGRYGYTF.

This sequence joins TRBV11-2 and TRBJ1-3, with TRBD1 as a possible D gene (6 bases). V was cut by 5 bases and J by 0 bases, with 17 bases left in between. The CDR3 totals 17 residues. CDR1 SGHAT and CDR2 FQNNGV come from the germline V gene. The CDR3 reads CASSLRTDSSSGNTIYF. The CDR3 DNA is TGTGCCAGCAGCCTCCGGACAGATTCAAGCTCTGGAAACACCATATATTTT.

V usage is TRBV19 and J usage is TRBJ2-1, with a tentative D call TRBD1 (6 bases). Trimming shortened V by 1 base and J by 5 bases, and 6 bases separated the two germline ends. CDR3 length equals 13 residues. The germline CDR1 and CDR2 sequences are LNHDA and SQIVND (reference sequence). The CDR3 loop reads CASSIGQDNEQFF. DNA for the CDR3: TGTGCCAGTAGTATAGGACAGGACAATGAGCAGTTCTTC.

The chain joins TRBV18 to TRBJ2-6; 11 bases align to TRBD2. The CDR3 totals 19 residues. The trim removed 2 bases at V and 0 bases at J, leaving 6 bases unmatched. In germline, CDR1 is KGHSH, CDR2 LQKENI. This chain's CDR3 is CASSPATSGGYSGANVLTF. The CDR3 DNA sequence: TGTGCCAGCTCACCAGCCACTAGCGGGGGATACTCTGGGGCCAACGTCCTGACTTTC.

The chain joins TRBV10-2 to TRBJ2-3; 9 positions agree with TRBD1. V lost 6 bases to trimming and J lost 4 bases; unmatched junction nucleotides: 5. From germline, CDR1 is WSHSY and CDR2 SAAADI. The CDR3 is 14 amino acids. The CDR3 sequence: CASRHRDRADTQYF. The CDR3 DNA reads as TGCGCCAGCAGACACCGGGACAGGGCAGATACGCAGTATTTT.

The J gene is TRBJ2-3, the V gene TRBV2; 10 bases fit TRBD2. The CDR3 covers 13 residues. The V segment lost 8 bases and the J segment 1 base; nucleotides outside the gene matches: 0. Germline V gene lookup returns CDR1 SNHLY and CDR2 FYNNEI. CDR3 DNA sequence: TGTGCCAGCGGGACTAGCGGCACAGATACGCAGTATTTT. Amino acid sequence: CASGTSGTDTQYF.

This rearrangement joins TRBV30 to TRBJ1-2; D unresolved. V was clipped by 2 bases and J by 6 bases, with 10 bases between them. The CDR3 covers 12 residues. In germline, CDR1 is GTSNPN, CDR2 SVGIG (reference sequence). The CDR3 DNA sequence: TGTGCCTGGAGTAATCAACGGCATGGCTACACCTTC. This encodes CAWSNQRHGYTF.

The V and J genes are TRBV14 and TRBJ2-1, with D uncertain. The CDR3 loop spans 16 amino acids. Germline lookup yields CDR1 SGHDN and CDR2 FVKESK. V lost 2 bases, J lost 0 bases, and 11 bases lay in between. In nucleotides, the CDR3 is TGTGCCAGCAGCCAATTCTCGGGTAGCTCCTACAATGAGCAGTTCTTC. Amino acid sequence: CASSQFSGSSYNEQFF.

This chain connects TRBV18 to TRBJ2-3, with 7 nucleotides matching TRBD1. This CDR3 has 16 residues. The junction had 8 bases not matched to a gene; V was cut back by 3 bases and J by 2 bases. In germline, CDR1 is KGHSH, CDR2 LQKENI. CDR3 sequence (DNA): TGTGCCAGCTCACCTTTTTGGGGACAGCACACAGATACGCAGTATTTT. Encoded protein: CASSPFWGQHTDTQYF.

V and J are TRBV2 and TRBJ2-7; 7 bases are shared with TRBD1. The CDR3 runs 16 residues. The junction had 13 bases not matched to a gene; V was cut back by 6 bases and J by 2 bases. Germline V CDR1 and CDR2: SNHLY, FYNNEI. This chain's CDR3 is CASSWTRDSFTYEQYF. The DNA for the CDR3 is TGTGCCAGCAGCTGGACCCGGGACAGCTTTACCTACGAGCAGTACTTC.

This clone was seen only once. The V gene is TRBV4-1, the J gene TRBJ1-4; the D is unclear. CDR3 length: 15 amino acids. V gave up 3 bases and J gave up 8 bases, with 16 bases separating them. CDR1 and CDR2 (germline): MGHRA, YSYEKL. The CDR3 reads CASSQWNIVREKLFF. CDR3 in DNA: TGCGCCAGCAGCCAGTGGAACATCGTTCGGGAAAAACTGTTTTTT.

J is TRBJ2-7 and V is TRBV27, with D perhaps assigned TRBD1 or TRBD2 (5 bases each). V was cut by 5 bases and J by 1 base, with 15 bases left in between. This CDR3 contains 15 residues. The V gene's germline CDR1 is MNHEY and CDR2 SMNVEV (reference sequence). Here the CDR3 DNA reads TGTGCCAGCAGTCTCTCTCCGGGACGGTCCTACGAGCAGTACTTC. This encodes CASSLSPGRSYEQYF.

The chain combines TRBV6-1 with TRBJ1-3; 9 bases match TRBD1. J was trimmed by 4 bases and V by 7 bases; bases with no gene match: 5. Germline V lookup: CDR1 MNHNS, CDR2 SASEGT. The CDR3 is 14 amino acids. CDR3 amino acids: CASITGGAGNTIYF. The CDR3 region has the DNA TGTGCCAGCATCACAGGGGGCGCAGGAAACACCATATATTTT.

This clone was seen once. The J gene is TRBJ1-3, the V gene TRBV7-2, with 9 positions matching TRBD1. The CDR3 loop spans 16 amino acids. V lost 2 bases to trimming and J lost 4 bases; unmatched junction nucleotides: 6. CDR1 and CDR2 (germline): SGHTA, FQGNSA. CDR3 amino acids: CASSLRGTGTGNTIYF. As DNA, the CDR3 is TGTGCCAGCAGCTTAAGGGGGACAGGGACAGGAAACACCATATATTTT.

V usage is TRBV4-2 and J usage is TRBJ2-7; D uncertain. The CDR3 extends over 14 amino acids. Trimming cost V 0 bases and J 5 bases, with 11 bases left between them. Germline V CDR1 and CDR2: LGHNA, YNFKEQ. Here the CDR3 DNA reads TGTGCCAGCAGCCAAGATCAAAGTAGCCACGAGCAGTACTTC. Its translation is CASSQDQSSHEQYF.

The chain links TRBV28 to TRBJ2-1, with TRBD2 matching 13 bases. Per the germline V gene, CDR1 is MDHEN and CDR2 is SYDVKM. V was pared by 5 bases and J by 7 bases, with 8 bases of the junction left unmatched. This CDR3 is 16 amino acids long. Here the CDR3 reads CASSIGGLAGPNEQFF. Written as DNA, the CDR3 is TGTGCCAGCAGTATAGGGGGACTAGCGGGGCCGAATGAGCAGTTCTTC.

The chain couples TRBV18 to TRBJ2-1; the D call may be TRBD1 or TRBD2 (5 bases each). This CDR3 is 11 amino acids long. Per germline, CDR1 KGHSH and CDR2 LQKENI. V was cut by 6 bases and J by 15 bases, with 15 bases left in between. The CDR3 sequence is CASSLGMGPFF. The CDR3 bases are TGTGCCAGCTCCTTGGGGATGGGACCGTTCTTC.

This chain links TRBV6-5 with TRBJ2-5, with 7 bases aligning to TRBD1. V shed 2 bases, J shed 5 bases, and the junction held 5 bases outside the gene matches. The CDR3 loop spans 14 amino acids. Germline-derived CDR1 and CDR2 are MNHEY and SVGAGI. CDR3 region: CASSYGYRGETQYF. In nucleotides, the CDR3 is TGTGCCAGCAGTTACGGGTACAGGGGTGAGACCCAGTACTTC.

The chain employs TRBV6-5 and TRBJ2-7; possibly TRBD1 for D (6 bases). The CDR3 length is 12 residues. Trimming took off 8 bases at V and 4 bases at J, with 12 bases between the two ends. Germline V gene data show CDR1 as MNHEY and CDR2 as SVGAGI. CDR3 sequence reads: CASRTGHYEQYF. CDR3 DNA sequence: TGTGCCAGCCGGACGGGACATTACGAGCAGTACTTC.